This TCR beta chain derives from a study of T cells in Graves' hyperthyroidism and ophthalmopathy. General study points: Among thyroid clonotypes expanded above 0.001, most also appeared in blood. From stable hyperthyroidism, ophthalmopathy was set apart by a 13 V-J model.

The study excluded patients with uncontrolled infection, other autoimmune disease, pregnancy or lactation. Diagnoses rested on clinical symptoms, serum thyroxine and TRAb, thyroid ultrasound and orbital computed tomography. Germline V gene sequence: CDR1 SQVTM, CDR2 ANQGSEA. There are 11 residues in the CDR3. The V end was cut by 6 bases, the J end by 4 bases, with 9 bases between. Amplification of TCR beta CDR3 regions was performed using RNA transcripts as template. Using the HTBI primer set, a first-round RT-PCR was run on the TCR CDR3. TCRdb re-called the multiplex PCR reads through MiXCR, storing one row per CDR3 protein. Seen here are 600,000 or so distinct CDR3 sequences, around 42% observed once, and the top ten hold approximately 8.2%. With regard to this clonotype: The antigen is undetermined.

This sequence joins TRBV29-1 and TRBJ1-1; TRBD1 is a possible D gene (5 bases). Sequencing was carried out using peripheral blood or thyroid tissue (not recorded which). The clonotype originates from a woman younger than 35 with Graves' hyperthyroidism. CDR3: CSVEGFTEAFF. In DNA, the CDR3 is TGCAGCGTAGAGGGGTTCACTGAAGCTTTCTTT.